This TCR beta chain was found in a study of blood T cell repertoires in COVID-19. About the study: Samples taken during acute and convalescent COVID-19 were collected in the United States, Italy and Spain. Sources were T cells, B-cell-depleted T cells, or PBMCs; the material itself was cDNA or gDNA.

The V end lost 5 bases, the J end lost 8 bases, and 24 bases lay between the germline ends. The CDR3 runs 16 residues. Germline assignment: CDR1 MNHEY and CDR2 SMNVEV (reference sequence). As processed by the authors: By means of reference gene primer amplification, nucleated cell counts were estimated. The protocol was immunoSEQ multiplex PCR, while the TCRdb copy is restricted to in-frame clones and leaves out a portion. D and trimming come from the DNA, and the V and J calls and clone size come from that table. The sample carries around 400,000 clones, around 83% recorded once. The age range of participants was 18 to 89 years, with residence in about 25 US areas.

The gene calls are TRBV27 and TRBJ1-2, with a weak D call TRBD1 (6 bases). This TCR came from a woman aged 45-59 years who had recovered from COVID-19. The sequenced sample was PBMCs or T cells enriched from blood (not recorded which). The CDR3 sequence is CASSPTGGGQGQGYTF. The DNA of the CDR3 is TGTGCCAGCAGTCCTACTGGGGGGGGGCAAGGGCAGGGCTACACCTTC.